This T cell receptor beta chain was recorded in a study of blood T cell repertoires in COVID-19. The wider study: The United States, Italy and Spain provided the acute and convalescent COVID-19 samples. From T cells, B-cell-depleted T cells, or PBMCs came the material, which was cDNA or gDNA.

V lost 8 bases and J 2 bases, leaving 10 bases between the germline ends. CDR1 is MNHEY, CDR2 SMNVEV, per germline (reference sequence). The CDR3 is 13 residues long. In the source study's methods: Nucleated cell number was recorded as an estimate derived from reference gene primer amplification. Sequencing used immunoSEQ multiplex PCR; TCRdb keeps in-frame clones, though not all of them. That table supplies the V and J calls and clone size; D and trimming were determined from the DNA. Of under 250,000 clones listed, approximately 80% are singletons. The sample was peripheral blood. The V gene is TRBV27, the J gene TRBJ1-3; tentative D call: TRBD1 (5 bases). The origin of this receptor is a woman in her fifties or sixties who had recovered from COVID-19. The CDR3 sequence is CASARGAGNTIYF. In DNA form, the CDR3 reads TGTGCCAGCGCCCGGGGGGCTGGAAACACCATATATTTT.